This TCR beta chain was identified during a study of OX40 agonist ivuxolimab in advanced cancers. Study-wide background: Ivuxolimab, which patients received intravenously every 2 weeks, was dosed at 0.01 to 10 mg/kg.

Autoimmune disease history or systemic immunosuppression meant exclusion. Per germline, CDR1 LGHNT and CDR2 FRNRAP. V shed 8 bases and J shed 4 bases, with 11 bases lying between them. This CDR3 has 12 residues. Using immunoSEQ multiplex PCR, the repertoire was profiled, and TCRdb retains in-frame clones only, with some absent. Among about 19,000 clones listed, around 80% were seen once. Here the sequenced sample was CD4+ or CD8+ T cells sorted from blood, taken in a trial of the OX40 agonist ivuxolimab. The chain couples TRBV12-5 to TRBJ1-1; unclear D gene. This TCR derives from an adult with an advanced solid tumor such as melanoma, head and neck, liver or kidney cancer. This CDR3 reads CASQGYSTEAFF. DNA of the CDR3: TGTGCTAGTCAAGGGTATAGCACTGAAGCTTTCTTT.